This passage covers 23 T cell receptor beta chains from one sample sequenced in a study of spatial heterogeneity in lung cancer. Study findings and constraints: Expanded intratumoral alpha and beta TCR counts tracked tumor mutation counts.

No antigen has been assigned to these receptors. Documented time point: sample taken at primary tumor resection. MiXCR was run by TCRdb on the 5' RACE reads, yielding one entry per CDR3 protein. This table has a few thousand distinct CDR3 sequences, about an eighth appearing once. The source was lung tumor tissue, collected at surgery. The receptors derive from a female donor with early-stage non-small cell lung cancer.

This clonotype occurred once. The junction departs from the called germline gene at one end, perhaps through a read error. The J gene is TRBJ2-2, the V gene TRBV7-3; D is possibly TRBD1 or TRBD2 (6 bases each). CDR1 SGHTA and CDR2 FQGTGA come from the germline V gene. The CDR3 extends over 15 amino acids. CDR3 sequence (DNA): TGTGCCAGCAGCTTAATTGTAGGGGGGACCGTGGAGCTGTTTTTT. Amino acids: CASSLIVGGTVELFF.

This clonotype rates as medium-sized. The rearrangement links TRBV12-3 or TRBV12-4 to TRBJ2-7; 13 nucleotides match TRBD2. The length of the CDR3 is 14 residues. Unmatched junction bases numbered 6, after V lost 8 bases and J lost 5 bases. This chain's CDR3 is CASGLAGAWNEQYF. The CDR3 DNA follows: TGTGCCAGCGGACTAGCGGGAGCTTGGAACGAGCAGTACTTC.

This clonotype counts as medium-sized (0.01 to 0.1%). Written as DNA, the CDR3 is TGTGCCAGCAGTGGCGTCGGCGGACGGACCTACGAGCAGTACTTC. Encoded protein: CASSGVGGRTYEQYF. V gene TRBV2 combines with J gene TRBJ2-7; D unclear. Germline loops: CDR1 SNHLY, CDR2 FYNNEI. The CDR3 spans 15 residues. V shed 4 bases and J shed 2 bases, with 15 bases lying between them.

Of note for this clonotype: This may come from a read error, since a much larger clone is one base off. The CDR3 reads CSVYRNGKLFF. The CDR3, as DNA: TGCAGCGTTTATAGAAATGGAAAACTGTTTTTT. This chain connects TRBV29-1 to TRBJ1-4; D unresolved. This CDR3 is built from 11 residues. Germline-derived CDR1 and CDR2 are SQVTM and ANQGSEA.

This clonotype is labeled as large. The gene calls are TRBV5-1 and TRBJ2-5, with 8 bases lining up with TRBD2. J was trimmed by 4 bases and V by 5 bases; bases with no gene match: 7. The CDR3 loop spans 14 amino acids. Germline values: CDR1 SGHRS, CDR2 YFSETQ. In DNA, the CDR3 is TGCGCCAGCAGACCCACCCTAGCGGGAGAGACCCAGTACTTC. Translation: CASRPTLAGETQYF.

By share, this clonotype counts as medium-sized (0.01 to 0.1%). The chain recombines TRBV5-1 with TRBJ2-2; tentatively, D is TRBD1 (6 bases). The CDR3 loop spans 15 amino acids. Trimming cost V 4 bases and J 0 bases, with 10 bases left between them. Germline loops: CDR1 SGHRS, CDR2 YFSETQ. CDR3 sequence (DNA): TGCGCCAGCAGCACAGGGTCGGCGAACACCGGGGAGCTGTTTTTT. Its translation is CASSTGSANTGELFF.

In the case of this clonotype: A much larger clone differs from this one at a single base, so this may be a read error. This chain uses TRBV30 with TRBJ1-1; D gene ambiguous. Germline V gives CDR1 GTSNPN, CDR2 SVGIG (reference sequence). The CDR3 has 14 amino acids. The CDR3 protein is CVWIGSWGNTEAFF. For the CDR3, the DNA is TGTGTCTGGATAGGGTCATGGGGGAACACTGAAGCTTTCTTT. The entire variable domain, with the rest obtained from reference TRBV30 and TRBJ1-1, is as follows: SQTIHQWPATLVQPVGSPLSLECTVEGTSNPNLYWYRQAAGRGLQLLFYSVGIGQISSEVPQNLSASRPQDRQFILSSKKLLLSDSGFYLCVWIGSWGNTEAFFGQGTRLTVV.

This clonotype was counted many times. V and J are TRBV29-1 and TRBJ2-1; 7 bases match TRBD2. The trim removed 4 bases at V and 5 bases at J, leaving 8 bases unmatched. Germline V CDR1 and CDR2: SQVTM, ANQGSEA. The CDR3 contains 14 residues. For the CDR3, the DNA is TGCAGCGTTGGGGGGGGACTACTGAACAATGAGCAGTTCTTC. Translating it yields CSVGGGLLNNEQFF.

The gene calls are TRBV7-2 and TRBJ1-5, with D tentatively TRBD1 (6 bases). CDR3 length: 14 residues. V dropped 1 base and J dropped 7 bases, with 11 bases sitting between them. Germline lookup yields CDR1 SGHTA and CDR2 FQGNSA. The chain's CDR3 is CASSLGGGGQPQHF. CDR3 coding DNA: TGTGCCAGCAGCTTAGGCGGGGGCGGACAGCCCCAGCATTTT.

Sample share makes this clonotype medium-sized. One end of the junction varies from germline; a read error may be responsible. The chain has TRBV13 and TRBJ1-1; D not certain. Germline CDR1 and CDR2: PRHDT and FYEKMQ (reference sequence). The CDR3 extends over 15 amino acids. CDR3 sequence: CATSDSLYMNTEAFF. CDR3 in DNA: TGTGCCACCAGCGATTCGTTATACATGAACACTGAAGCTTTCTTT.

This clonotype is deemed medium-sized. The CDR3 region is CSAPPHYYTDTQYF. The CDR3 DNA sequence: TGCAGTGCTCCCCCACACTATTACACAGATACGCAGTATTTT. The gene calls are TRBV20-1 and TRBJ2-3; the D is unclear. V was cut by 5 bases and J by 2 bases, with 14 bases left in between. The CDR3 is 14 residues long. Germline CDR1 is DFQATT and CDR2 is SNEGSKA (reference sequence).

Regarding this clonotype: It may be a read error: a sequence one base away is much more abundant. V and J are TRBV4-1 and TRBJ2-3, with 9 bases lining up with TRBD2. V was pared by 7 bases and J by 5 bases, with 10 bases of the junction left unmatched. The germline V gene has CDR1 MGHRA and CDR2 YSYEKL. The CDR3 extends over 15 amino acids. The CDR3: CASKLISGGGDTQYF. The DNA of the CDR3 is TGCGCCAGCAAGCTTATTAGCGGGGGAGGAGATACGCAGTATTTT.

In its sample, this clonotype is medium-sized. The gene calls are TRBV20-1 and TRBJ2-1; D call uncertain. The ends were cut back, 1 base at V and 9 bases at J, with 22 bases in the middle. CDR1 DFQATT and CDR2 SNEGSKA come from the germline V gene (reference sequence). This CDR3 spans 16 amino acids. The CDR3 here is CSARVHRRDAIGEQFF. CDR3 sequence (DNA): TGCAGTGCTAGAGTACATCGTCGCGACGCGATAGGTGAGCAGTTCTTC.

This clonotype is termed medium-sized. The chain uses TRBV11-2 and TRBJ2-3; D may be TRBD1 or TRBD2 (5 bases each). V shed 6 bases and J shed 6 bases, with 13 bases lying between them. This CDR3 region has 13 residues. Germline values: CDR1 SGHAT, CDR2 FQNNGV. CDR3 residues: CASSSGDADTQYF. The CDR3 DNA is TGTGCCAGCAGTTCCGGGGACGCGGATACGCAGTATTTT.

This clonotype is classed as large. V usage is TRBV28 and J usage is TRBJ1-5; 9 bases agree with TRBD1. The germline CDR1 and CDR2 sequences are MDHEN and SYDVKM. V trimming: 6 bases; J trimming: 7 bases; junction bases outside the gene matches: 7. CDR3 size: 14 residues. The CDR3 DNA is TGTGCCAGCAGAGTACGGGACAGGGTCCAGCCCCAGCATTTT. Protein sequence: CASRVRDRVQPQHF.

In its sample, this clonotype ranks as medium-sized (0.01 to 0.1%). V and J are TRBV6-8 and TRBJ2-1; 9 bases map to TRBD2. The CDR3 has 17 amino acids. Trimming cost V 6 bases and J 1 base; bases outside gene matches: 10. CDR1 and CDR2 from the germline V gene are MNHGY and SAAAGT. In DNA form, the CDR3 reads TGTGCCAGCAGGGTTCCGTTAGCGGGAGTTTCCTACAATGAGCAGTTCTTC. Its translation: CASRVPLAGVSYNEQFF.

Relative to its sample, this clonotype is medium-sized. The V gene is TRBV10-3, the J gene TRBJ2-1; D unclear. CDR3 length: 16 residues. Between the trimmed V and J ends, which lost 0 bases and 0 bases, there was a span of 9 bases. Germline V gene data show CDR1 as ENHRY and CDR2 as SYGVKD. The CDR3 DNA reads as TGTGCCATCAGTGAGTCGCCTGGGGTCTCCTACAATGAGCAGTTCTTC. It encodes CAISESPGVSYNEQFF.

Judged by abundance, this clonotype is medium-sized. J is TRBJ1-6 and V is TRBV14, with D unresolved. V lost 2 bases and J 7 bases, leaving 9 bases between the germline ends. CDR3 length: 14 amino acids. Germline V gene data show CDR1 as SGHDN and CDR2 as FVKESK. The CDR3 DNA is TGTGCCAGCAGCCAACTATTGGGGAATTCACCCCTCCACTTT. Protein product: CASSQLLGNSPLHF.

By proportion, this clonotype is medium-sized (0.01 to 0.1%). The chain carries TRBV5-1 and TRBJ2-1; 13 bases align to TRBD2. Germline V gene lookup returns CDR1 SGHRS and CDR2 YFSETQ. The J segment lost 4 bases and the V segment lost 4 bases, leaving 5 bases of the junction unmatched. The CDR3 length is 16 residues. CDR3 DNA sequence: TGCGCCAGCAGCATCCCGGGACTAGCGGGGTACAATGAGCAGTTCTTC. It yields the protein CASSIPGLAGYNEQFF.

By share, this clonotype ranks as medium-sized (0.01 to 0.1%). The genes are TRBV20-1 and TRBJ1-5; TRBD1 aligns across 8 bases. V lost 6 bases, J lost 0 bases, and 13 bases stayed unmatched. There are 17 residues in the CDR3. Germline values: CDR1 DFQATT, CDR2 SNEGSKA (reference sequence). The CDR3 region is CSARTGPSRNSNQPQHF. The DNA for the CDR3 is TGCAGTGCCCGGACAGGGCCTTCGAGAAATAGCAATCAGCCCCAGCATTTT.

This clonotype is termed medium-sized (0.01 to 0.1%). Here the CDR3 DNA reads TGTGCCAGCAGACTAAGCTCCTATAATTCACCCCTCCACTTT. Residues: CASRLSSYNSPLHF. The genes are TRBV6-1 and TRBJ1-6; D remains ambiguous. CDR3 size: 14 residues. Germline-derived CDR1 and CDR2 are MNHNS and SASEGT. V lost 6 bases and J 0 bases, leaving 6 bases between the germline ends.

By share, this clonotype counts as medium-sized (0.01 to 0.1%). V is TRBV10-3 and J is TRBJ1-3; D is perhaps TRBD1 (6 bases). The length of the CDR3 is 13 residues. CDR1 and CDR2 (germline): ENHRY, SYGVKD. V lost 5 bases to trimming and J lost 4 bases, with 9 bases between them. The CDR3 sequence is CAISTGSGNTIYF. In nucleotides, the CDR3 is TGTGCCATCAGTACAGGGTCCGGAAACACCATATATTTT.

In its sample, this clonotype ranks as medium-sized (0.01 to 0.1%). The gene calls are TRBV11-2 and TRBJ1-1; D is unclear. CDR3 length: 12 residues. V was trimmed by 5 bases and J by 10 bases, leaving 14 bases between them. Germline CDR1 reads SGHAT; CDR2 reads FQNNGV. As DNA, the CDR3 is TGTGCCAGCAGCCCCGGTCCAGCAGGAGCTTTCTTT. Residues: CASSPGPAGAFF. The entire variable domain, with the rest obtained from reference TRBV11-2 and TRBJ1-1, is as follows: EAGVAQSPRYKIIEKRQSVAFWCNPISGHATLYWYQQILGQGPKLLIQFQNNGVVDDSQLPKDRFSAERLKGVDSTLKIQPAKLEDSAVYLCASSPGPAGAFFGQGTRLTVV.